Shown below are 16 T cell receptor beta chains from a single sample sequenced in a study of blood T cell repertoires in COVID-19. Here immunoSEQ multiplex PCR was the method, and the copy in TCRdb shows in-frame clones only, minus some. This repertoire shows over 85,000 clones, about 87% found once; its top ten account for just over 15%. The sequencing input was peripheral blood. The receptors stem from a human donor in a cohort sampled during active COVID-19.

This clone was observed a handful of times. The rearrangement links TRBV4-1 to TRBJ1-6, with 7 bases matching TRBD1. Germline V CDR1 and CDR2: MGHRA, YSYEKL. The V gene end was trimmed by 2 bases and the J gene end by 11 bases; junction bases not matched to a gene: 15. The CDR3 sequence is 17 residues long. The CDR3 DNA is TGCGCCAGCAGCCAAACCTTGACAGGGTACGTGGGAACACCCCTCCACTTT. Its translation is CASSQTLTGYVGTPLHF.

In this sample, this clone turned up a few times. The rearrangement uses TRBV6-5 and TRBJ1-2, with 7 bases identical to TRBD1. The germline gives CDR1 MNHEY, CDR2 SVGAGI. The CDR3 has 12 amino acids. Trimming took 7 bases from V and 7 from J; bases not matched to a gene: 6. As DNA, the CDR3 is TGTGCCAGCAAACGAGACAGGGCTGGCTACACCTTC. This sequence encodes CASKRDRAGYTF.

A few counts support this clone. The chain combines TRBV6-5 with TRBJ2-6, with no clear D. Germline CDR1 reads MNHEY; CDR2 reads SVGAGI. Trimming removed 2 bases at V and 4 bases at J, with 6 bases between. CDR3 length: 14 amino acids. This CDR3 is CASSYTTGANVLTF. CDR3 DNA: TGTGCCAGCAGTTACACCACAGGGGCCAACGTCCTGACTTTC.

CDR3 sequence (DNA): TGTGCCAGCACTTCGGGGGGCAGCGCTTCTACAGATACGCAGTATTTT. Encoded protein: CASTSGGSASTDTQYF. V usage is TRBV2 and J usage is TRBJ2-3, with a possible D match to TRBD2 (7 bases). The CDR3 loop spans 16 amino acids. In germline, CDR1 is SNHLY, CDR2 FYNNEI. V was trimmed by 7 bases and J by 3 bases, leaving 20 bases between them.

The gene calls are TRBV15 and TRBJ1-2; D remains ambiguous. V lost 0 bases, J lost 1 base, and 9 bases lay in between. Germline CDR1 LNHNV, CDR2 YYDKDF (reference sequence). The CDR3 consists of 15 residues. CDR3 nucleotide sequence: TGTGCCACCAGCAGAGATCCCGGGTTTAACTATGGCTACACCTTC. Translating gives CATSRDPGFNYGYTF.

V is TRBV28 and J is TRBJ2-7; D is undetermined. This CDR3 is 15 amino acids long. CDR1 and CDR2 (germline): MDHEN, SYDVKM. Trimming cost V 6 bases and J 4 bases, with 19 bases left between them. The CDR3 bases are TGTGCCAGCAGCCCCCGCGGCTTCCGTCTTTACGAGCAGTACTTC. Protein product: CASSPRGFRLYEQYF.

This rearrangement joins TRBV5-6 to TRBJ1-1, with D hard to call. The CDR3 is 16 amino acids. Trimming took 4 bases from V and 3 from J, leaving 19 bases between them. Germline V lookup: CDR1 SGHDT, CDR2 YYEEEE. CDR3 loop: CASSVGPDEVHTEAFF. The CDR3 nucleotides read TGTGCCAGCAGCGTTGGTCCCGACGAGGTGCACACTGAAGCTTTCTTT.

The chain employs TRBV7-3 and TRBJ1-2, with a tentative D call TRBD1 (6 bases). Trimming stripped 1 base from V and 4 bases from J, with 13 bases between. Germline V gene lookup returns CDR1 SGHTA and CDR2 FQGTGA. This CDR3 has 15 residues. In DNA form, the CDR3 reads TGTGCCAGCAGCTTAATGCCAGGGGACGGCTATGGCTACACCTTC. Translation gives CASSLMPGDGYGYTF. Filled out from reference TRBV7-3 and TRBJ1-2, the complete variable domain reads GAGVSQTPSNKVTEKGKYVELRCDPISGHTALYWYRQSLGQGPEFLIYFQGTGAADDSGLPNDRFFAVRPEGSVSTLKIQRTERGDSAVYLCASSLMPGDGYGYTFGSGTRLTVV.

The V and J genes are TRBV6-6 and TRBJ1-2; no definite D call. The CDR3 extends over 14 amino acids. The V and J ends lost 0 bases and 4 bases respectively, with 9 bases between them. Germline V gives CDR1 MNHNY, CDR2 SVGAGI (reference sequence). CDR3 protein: CASSYSASFYGYTF. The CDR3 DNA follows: TGTGCCAGCAGTTACTCGGCCAGTTTCTATGGCTACACCTTC.

The CDR3, as DNA: TGTGCCAGCAGCGTAGCTGCGGGGCCCGACAATGAGCAGTTCTTC. It is translated as CASSVAAGPDNEQFF. The chain has TRBV9 and TRBJ2-1; D is perhaps TRBD2 (6 bases). V lost 0 bases and J 5 bases, leaving 12 bases between the germline ends. The length of the CDR3 is 15 residues. Germline V CDR1 and CDR2: SGDLS, YYNGEE.

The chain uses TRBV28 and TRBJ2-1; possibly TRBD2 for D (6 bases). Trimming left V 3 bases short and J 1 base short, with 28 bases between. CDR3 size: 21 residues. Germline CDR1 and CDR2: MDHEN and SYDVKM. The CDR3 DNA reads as TGTGCCAGCAGTTTTCCCCGAGGGGACTCCCATTCCATCTCGTCCTACAATGAGCAGTTCTTC. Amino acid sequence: CASSFPRGDSHSISSYNEQFF.

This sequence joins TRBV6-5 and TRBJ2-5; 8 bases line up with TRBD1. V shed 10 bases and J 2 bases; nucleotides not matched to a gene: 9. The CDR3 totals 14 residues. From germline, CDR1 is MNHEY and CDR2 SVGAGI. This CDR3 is CATRTGTLQETQYF. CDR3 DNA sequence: TGTGCCACCCGGACAGGGACCTTGCAAGAGACCCAGTACTTC.

CDR3 sequence reads: CASSPGQNTEAFF. CDR3 bases: TGTGCCAGCAGTCCGGGACAGAACACTGAAGCTTTCTTT. The chain carries TRBV6-2 or TRBV6-3 and TRBJ1-1; D perhaps matches TRBD1 (6 bases). CDR1 MNHEY and CDR2 SVGEGT come from the germline V gene. V was shortened by 5 bases and J by 1 base, with 8 bases between the two germline ends. The CDR3 length is 13 residues.

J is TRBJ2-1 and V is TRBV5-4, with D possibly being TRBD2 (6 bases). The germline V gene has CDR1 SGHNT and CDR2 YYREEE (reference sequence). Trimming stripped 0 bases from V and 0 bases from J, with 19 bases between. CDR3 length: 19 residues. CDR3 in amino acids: CASSLDADTVGGSYNEQFF. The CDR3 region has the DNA TGTGCCAGCAGCTTGGACGCCGACACGGTCGGGGGCTCCTACAATGAGCAGTTCTTC. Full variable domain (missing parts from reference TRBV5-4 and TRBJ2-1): ETGVTQSPTHLIKTRGQQVTLRCSSQSGHNTVSWYQQALGQGPQFIFQYYREEENGRGNFPPRFSGLQFPNYSSELNVNALELDDSALYLCASSLDADTVGGSYNEQFFGPGTRLTVL.

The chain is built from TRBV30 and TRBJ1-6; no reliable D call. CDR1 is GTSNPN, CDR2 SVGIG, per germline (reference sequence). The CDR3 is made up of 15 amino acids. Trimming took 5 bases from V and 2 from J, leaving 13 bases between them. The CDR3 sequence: CAWDRSGTYNSPLHF. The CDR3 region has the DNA TGTGCCTGGGACCGTTCCGGGACCTATAATTCACCCCTCCACTTT.

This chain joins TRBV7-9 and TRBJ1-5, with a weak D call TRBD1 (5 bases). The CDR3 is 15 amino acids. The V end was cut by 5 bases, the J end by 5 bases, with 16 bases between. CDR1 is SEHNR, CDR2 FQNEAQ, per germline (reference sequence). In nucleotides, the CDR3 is TGTGCCAGCAGCCCCGGGACCGGGGGGGATCAGCCCCAGCATTTT. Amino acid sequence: CASSPGTGGDQPQHF. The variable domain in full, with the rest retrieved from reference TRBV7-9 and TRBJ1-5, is DTGVSQNPRHKITKRGQNVTFRCDPISEHNRLYWYRQTLGQGPEFLTYFQNEAQLEKSRLLSDRFSAERPKGSFSTLEIQRTEQGDSAMYLCASSPGTGGDQPQHFGDGTRLSIL.